These T cell receptor beta chains were read from a single sample in a study of shared clonotypes between healthy human individuals. Here immunoSEQ multiplex PCR was the method, and the copy in TCRdb shows in-frame clones only, minus some. The sample gives just over 2,000,000 clones, approximately 95% of which show up once; 0.85% to 1.3% is in the top ten. Sequenced material: naive CD8+ T cells sorted from blood. These receptors were collected from a man younger than 35 in good health. Both conserved end residues are part of each CDR3. D genes are given only for firm matches. Expanded clones are given a class, and other clones once, few, many or no size at all.

abundance: -; j_gene: TRBJ2-7; d_gene: -; v_gene: TRBV7-6; CDR3aa: CASSVHSSYEQYF; CDR3nt: TGTGCCAGCAGCGTGCATAGCTCCTACGAGCAGTACTTC
abundance: -; j_gene: TRBJ2-7; d_gene: -; v_gene: TRBV21-1; CDR3aa: CASSRWDPRMLEQYF; CDR3nt: TGTGCCAGCAGCAGATGGGACCCGAGAATGCTCGAGCAGTACTTC
abundance: once; j_gene: TRBJ1-1; d_gene: -; v_gene: TRBV7-9; CDR3aa: CASSLVGHRGDTEAFF; CDR3nt: TGTGCCAGCAGCTTAGTGGGACACCGGGGGGACACTGAAGCTTTCTTT
abundance: -; j_gene: TRBJ1-1; d_gene: -; v_gene: TRBV29-1; CDR3aa: CSVEEGSSPNTEAFF; CDR3nt: TGCAGCGTAGAGGAGGGTTCTTCCCCGAACACTGAAGCTTTCTTT
abundance: -; j_gene: TRBJ2-7; d_gene: TRBD2; v_gene: TRBV5-4; CDR3aa: CASSPGGLAGGAREQYF; CDR3nt: TGTGCCAGCAGCCCCGGAGGCCTAGCGGGAGGTGCAAGGGAGCAGTACTTC
abundance: -; j_gene: TRBJ2-5; d_gene: TRBD2; v_gene: TRBV4-1; CDR3aa: CASSQDPSGGEETQYF; CDR3nt: TGCGCCAGCAGCCAAGACCCTAGCGGGGGGGAAGAGACCCAGTACTTC
abundance: -; j_gene: TRBJ2-7; d_gene: -; v_gene: TRBV10-3; CDR3aa: CATTGSYEQYF; CDR3nt: TGTGCCACGACAGGATCTTACGAGCAGTACTTC
abundance: -; j_gene: TRBJ1-5; d_gene: -; v_gene: TRBV28; CDR3aa: CASSSDRYSNQPQHF; CDR3nt: TGTGCCAGCAGTTCGGACAGATATAGCAATCAGCCCCAGCATTTT
abundance: -; j_gene: TRBJ2-3; d_gene: -; v_gene: TRBV5-1; CDR3aa: CASREENADTQYF; CDR3nt: TGCGCCAGCCGCGAGGAGAATGCAGATACGCAGTATTTT
abundance: -; j_gene: TRBJ2-5; d_gene: TRBD2; v_gene: TRBV28; CDR3aa: CASSSPGLVSETQYF; CDR3nt: TGTGCCAGCAGTTCCCCGGGACTAGTTTCAGAGACCCAGTACTTC
abundance: -; j_gene: TRBJ2-7; d_gene: TRBD2; v_gene: TRBV13; CDR3aa: CASSSGTSPSYEQYF; CDR3nt: TGTGCCAGCAGCTCCGGGACTAGCCCTTCCTACGAGCAGTACTTC
abundance: -; j_gene: TRBJ1-4; d_gene: -; v_gene: TRBV7-8; CDR3aa: CASSPPDSTIKLFF; CDR3nt: TGTGCCAGCAGCCCACCGGACAGTACGATTAAACTGTTTTTT
abundance: -; j_gene: TRBJ2-7; d_gene: -; v_gene: TRBV27; CDR3aa: CASSLLAAPSPYEQYF; CDR3nt: TGTGCCAGCAGTTTATTGGCGGCACCCAGCCCGTACGAGCAGTACTTC
abundance: -; j_gene: TRBJ2-5; d_gene: -; v_gene: TRBV13; CDR3aa: CASSLGGAETQYF; CDR3nt: TGTGCCAGCAGCTTAGGGGGTGCTGAGACCCAGTACTTC
abundance: -; j_gene: TRBJ1-2; d_gene: TRBD1; v_gene: TRBV5-1; CDR3aa: CASSSLPGTGDGNGYTF; CDR3nt: TGCGCCAGCAGCTCCCTCCCCGGGACAGGGGATGGTAATGGCTACACCTTC
abundance: few; j_gene: TRBJ1-1; d_gene: -; v_gene: TRBV4-1; CDR3aa: CASSQGQGMNTEAFF; CDR3nt: TGCGCCAGCAGCCAAGGTCAGGGGATGAACACTGAAGCTTTCTTT
abundance: -; j_gene: TRBJ2-3; d_gene: TRBD2; v_gene: TRBV25-1; CDR3aa: CASSVEREFADTQYF; CDR3nt: TGTGCCAGCAGTGTCGAGCGGGAGTTCGCAGATACGCAGTATTTT
abundance: -; j_gene: TRBJ2-7; d_gene: -; v_gene: TRBV30; CDR3aa: CAWSADREVEQYF; CDR3nt: TGTGCCTGGAGCGCCGACAGGGAGGTCGAGCAGTACTTC
abundance: once; j_gene: TRBJ2-5; d_gene: -; v_gene: TRBV2; CDR3aa: CASSPSVPETQYF; CDR3nt: TGTGCCAGCAGTCCTTCAGTCCCTGAGACCCAGTACTTC
abundance: -; j_gene: TRBJ2-5; d_gene: TRBD2; v_gene: TRBV7-9; CDR3aa: CASSLLLADPQETQYF; CDR3nt: TGTGCCAGCAGCCTATTACTAGCGGACCCACAAGAGACCCAGTACTTC
abundance: -; j_gene: TRBJ1-3; d_gene: -; v_gene: TRBV27; CDR3aa: CASSPITGGGNTIYF; CDR3nt: TGTGCCAGCAGCCCGATCACAGGTGGCGGAAACACCATATATTTT
abundance: -; j_gene: TRBJ2-3; d_gene: -; v_gene: TRBV5-6; CDR3aa: CASSLGVDEDTQYF; CDR3nt: TGTGCCAGCAGCTTGGGGGTGGACGAAGATACGCAGTATTTT
abundance: -; j_gene: TRBJ2-7; d_gene: -; v_gene: TRBV4-1; CDR3aa: CASSQSQQAHYEQYF; CDR3nt: TGCGCCAGCAGCCAATCTCAGCAGGCCCACTACGAGCAGTACTTC
abundance: once; j_gene: TRBJ2-7; d_gene: -; v_gene: TRBV7-9; CDR3aa: CASSLTDSSFYEQYF; CDR3nt: TGTGCCAGCAGCTTAACGGACAGTTCCTTCTACGAGCAGTACTTC
abundance: -; j_gene: TRBJ2-1; d_gene: TRBD2; v_gene: TRBV5-6; CDR3aa: CASSFGGLNEQFF; CDR3nt: TGTGCCAGCAGCTTCGGGGGGTTGAATGAGCAGTTCTTC
abundance: -; j_gene: TRBJ2-1; d_gene: -; v_gene: TRBV27; CDR3aa: CASSSGLENEQFF; CDR3nt: TGTGCCAGCAGTTCGGGGCTAGAAAATGAGCAGTTCTTC
abundance: -; j_gene: TRBJ1-2; d_gene: -; v_gene: TRBV27; CDR3aa: CASSYGSPGGYTF; CDR3nt: TGTGCCAGCAGTTATGGCAGCCCAGGCGGCTACACCTTC
abundance: once; j_gene: TRBJ2-7; d_gene: -; v_gene: TRBV30; CDR3aa: CAWSGSIPYEQYF; CDR3nt: TGTGCCTGGTCGGGAAGTATCCCCTACGAGCAGTACTTC
abundance: -; j_gene: TRBJ2-7; d_gene: TRBD1; v_gene: TRBV19; CDR3aa: CASSWGTDQYEQYF; CDR3nt: TGTGCCAGTAGTTGGGGGACAGACCAGTACGAGCAGTACTTC
abundance: -; j_gene: TRBJ2-7; d_gene: -; v_gene: TRBV30; CDR3aa: CARGAGSIYEQYF; CDR3nt: TGTGCCCGAGGGGCAGGGTCTATCTACGAGCAGTACTTC
abundance: -; j_gene: TRBJ2-1; d_gene: TRBD1; v_gene: TRBV5-4; CDR3aa: CASSLGQGADEQFF; CDR3nt: TGTGCCAGCAGCTTGGGCCAGGGGGCCGATGAGCAGTTCTTC
abundance: -; j_gene: TRBJ2-7; d_gene: -; v_gene: TRBV15; CDR3aa: CATSRATSGDEQYF; CDR3nt: TGTGCCACCAGCAGAGCTACTTCGGGGGACGAGCAGTACTTC
abundance: -; j_gene: TRBJ2-1; d_gene: -; v_gene: TRBV11-2; CDR3aa: CASSLVVITYNEQFF; CDR3nt: TGTGCCAGCAGCTTGGTCGTAATTACCTACAATGAGCAGTTCTTC
abundance: -; j_gene: TRBJ1-5; d_gene: -; v_gene: TRBV28; CDR3aa: CASSWVGEPQHF; CDR3nt: TGTGCCAGCAGTTGGGTCGGGGAGCCCCAGCATTTT
abundance: -; j_gene: TRBJ2-7; d_gene: -; v_gene: TRBV6-5; CDR3aa: CASRTMSSEQYF; CDR3nt: TGTGCCAGCCGAACCATGAGCAGCGAGCAGTACTTC
abundance: -; j_gene: TRBJ2-1; d_gene: -; v_gene: TRBV4-1; CDR3aa: CASSQVPYNEQFF; CDR3nt: TGCGCCAGCAGCCAGGTACCCTACAATGAGCAGTTCTTC